This TCR beta chain was sequenced for a study of CD4 T cells in relation to SARS-CoV-2 and coronaviruses. Assay: immunoSEQ multiplex PCR; the TCRdb copy retains only in-frame clones and omits some. The sample contains 20,000 to 25,000 clones, less than 75% of which appear only once. Findings and caveats of the study: About 65% of donors had memory CD4+ clonotypes crossrecognizing SARS-CoV-2 and common cold coronavirus spike.

Trimming cost V 0 bases and J 10 bases, with 14 bases left between them. This CDR3 region has 15 residues. CDR1 and CDR2 (germline): SGHRS, YFSETQ. The unexposed donors gave CD4+ T cells in about 2011-2019, prior to COVID-19. CD4+ T cells were isolated from the cells after 10 days of culture. Testing used SARS-CoV-2 S/N and four cold-coronavirus spikes on unexposed-donor CD4+ T cells, cells permitting. A word on this clone: Its antigen is undetermined.

The clonotype was recovered from a human donor in good health. The V gene is TRBV5-1, the J gene TRBJ1-6; D is ambiguous. The specimen was CD4+ T cells from PBMCs, cultured in vitro. The CDR3 coding sequence is TGCGCCAGCAGCTTGGCGTCCGGCATCCAATCACCCCTCCACTTT. It yields the protein CASSLASGIQSPLHF.